Listed here is a single T cell receptor (beta chain). V gave up 6 bases and J gave up 2 bases; unmatched junction bases: 6. Germline-derived CDR1 and CDR2 are ENHRY and SYGVKD. This CDR3 spans 15 amino acids. The data derive from a study of cytotoxic CD8 clonotypes in ibrutinib-treated CLL. Study summary: Response samples were drawn at a median of about 13 months of treatment, range 6 to 36.

T cells were sequenced at a targeted depth of 1 in 200,000 to 1 in 1 million. Only in-frame clones appear in the TCRdb table, and some are missing; sequencing was by immunoSEQ multiplex PCR. Of roughly 56,000 clones listed, approximately 71% are singletons. The TCR comes from a human donor with chronic lymphocytic leukemia. The source material was PBMCs, sampled after 12 months of ibrutinib treatment. This chain joins TRBV10-3 and TRBJ2-5, with 10 bases fitting TRBD2. The CDR3 nucleotides are TGTGCCATCAGGGAGCGGGAGGGGGGACAAGAGACCCAGTACTTC. Its protein is CAIREREGGQETQYF.